These T cell receptor beta chains were read from a single sample in a study of blood T cell repertoires in COVID-19. Clones were sequenced by immunoSEQ multiplex PCR, and TCRdb holds only the in-frame ones, with some missing. The sample includes 130,000 or so clones, approximately 90% of them seen just once. The sequenced material came from peripheral blood. The receptor source for this set is a middle-aged man with active or convalescent COVID-19. The CDR3 runs from the conserved cysteine through the conserved F or W.

>TRBV5-1|TRBJ2-1
CASSLPGSRNNEQFF
>TRBV5-1|TRBJ2-5
CASSYPNVLETQYF
>TRBV6-1|TRBJ2-7
CASSETTGTYEQYF
>TRBV15|TRBJ2-2
CATSRAPPARGGASGELFF
>TRBV5-1|TRBJ2-7
CASSLAVRPGEQYF
>TRBV2|TRBJ2-1
CASSEFSGRAYNEQFF
>TRBV28|TRBJ1-6
CASSPRNSPLHF
>TRBV27|TRBJ2-6
CASKPGQVANVLTF
>TRBV10-2|TRBJ1-1
CASHRGPDTEAFF
>TRBV5-4|TRBJ1-2
CASSLEHGGYTF
>TRBV9|TRBJ2-7
CASSVGVLAAYEQYF
>TRBV28|TRBJ1-3
CASSYMTVSGNTIYF
>TRBV29-1|TRBJ2-3
CSSGTSGETDTQYF
>TRBV5-4|TRBJ2-2
CASSSDRVNTGELFF
>TRBV20-1|TRBJ2-7
CSAREYYEQYF
>TRBV19|TRBJ2-4
CASSTPGQGAITVAKNIQYF
>TRBV27|TRBJ2-1
CASRSRAGAVETYNEQFF
>TRBV19|TRBJ1-1
CASSRSQYTEAFF
>TRBV18|TRBJ2-7
CASSPMGTGPYEQYF
>TRBV19|TRBJ2-3
CASSLTSGIPDTQYF
>TRBV6-1|TRBJ2-3
CASRESSGAIITDTQYF
>TRBV19|TRBJ1-2
CASSRRDSTTNYGYTF
>TRBV7-8|TRBJ1-3
CASSPQGAGNTIYF
>TRBV19|TRBJ1-1
CASRPGTGNMNTEAFF
>TRBV4-3|TRBJ2-2
CASSQDLMRVPGELFF
>TRBV10-3|TRBJ2-2
CAISESGTGNTGELFF
>TRBV5-5|TRBJ2-3
CASSFSQLGLAGTDTQYF
>TRBV4-1|TRBJ2-7
CASSQAGRVEQYF
>TRBV5-4|TRBJ1-2
CASSEGQNYGYTF
>TRBV4-2|TRBJ1-1
CASSQARATEAFF
>TRBV6-5|TRBJ1-4
CASSYSGATNEKLFF
>TRBV7-8|TRBJ2-2
CASSPRTSGGLANTGELFF
>TRBV18|TRBJ2-2
CASSGTSTNTGELFF
>TRBV7-8|TRBJ2-7
CASSSNRASYEQYF
>TRBV7-8|TRBJ1-3
CASSHRGSGNTIYF
>TRBV11-2|TRBJ2-1
CASSLDLGQGYNEQFF
>TRBV19|TRBJ1-2
CASSILRGYGYTF
>TRBV7-9|TRBJ2-2
CASSLSFSGRSVGELFF
>TRBV18|TRBJ1-2
CASSPVRDGYTF
>TRBV5-4|TRBJ2-7
CASSKDSKSSYEQYF
>TRBV9|TRBJ1-4
CASTEGGANEKLFF
>TRBV2|TRBJ2-2
CASSKPDRAVTNTGELFF
>TRBV9|TRBJ1-5
CASSVDGNQPQHF
>TRBV9|TRBJ1-4
CASSGNMKDRGEEKLFF
>TRBV5-6|TRBJ1-6
CASSHRVDGSPLHF
>TRBV28|TRBJ2-5
CASSSLTSGRAETQYF
>TRBV6-4|TRBJ1-1
CASRPQGSTTEAFF
>TRBV7-2|TRBJ2-5
CASSLDRITTQETQYF
>TRBV7-8|TRBJ1-2
CASSLLRGTGESYTF
>TRBV28|TRBJ2-2
CASSLGREDRRTGELFF